The 26 T cell receptor beta chains in this list originate from one sample, sequenced in a study of blood T cell repertoires in COVID-19. The repertoire was sequenced with immunoSEQ multiplex PCR; TCRdb's copy has only in-frame clones and lacks some. This table has about 210,000 clones, about 86% appearing once. Source material: peripheral blood. The receptors here all came from a man aged 18-30 years with active or convalescent COVID-19.

The chain employs TRBV4-3 and TRBJ1-5; a weak D match, TRBD1 (6 bases). CDR1 is LGHNA, CDR2 YSLEER, per germline. The CDR3 extends over 15 amino acids. V gave up 0 bases and J gave up 3 bases, with 9 bases separating them. The CDR3 DNA is TGCGCCAGCAGCCAAGATCGACAGGACAATCAGCCCCAGCATTTT. Protein: CASSQDRQDNQPQHF.

V usage is TRBV10-3 and J usage is TRBJ1-5, with TRBD1 matching 9 bases. The V and J ends lost 6 bases and 5 bases, in that order; junction bases with no gene match: 2. Germline lookup yields CDR1 ENHRY and CDR2 SYGVKD. The length of the CDR3 is 13 residues. CDR3 sequence: CAIRGQGDQPQHF. The CDR3, as DNA: TGTGCCATCAGGGGACAGGGCGATCAGCCCCAGCATTTT.

This clone was found once. The chain combines TRBV25-1 with TRBJ2-7, with D hard to call. The germline gives CDR1 MGHDK, CDR2 SYGVNS. Trimming cost V 4 bases and J 3 bases, with 19 bases left between them. The CDR3 is 16 amino acids. CDR3 DNA sequence: TGTGCCAGCAGTGGTCCTTACCGGAGCCATGGCTACGAGCAGTACTTC. This translates into CASSGPYRSHGYEQYF.

The chain couples TRBV11-2 to TRBJ1-5; a weak D match, TRBD1 (5 bases). Germline lookup yields CDR1 SGHAT and CDR2 FQNNGV. V was trimmed by 3 bases and J by 7 bases, leaving 10 bases between them. There are 13 residues in the CDR3. This CDR3 reads CASSLSGGQPQHF. As DNA, the CDR3 is TGTGCCAGCAGCTTGTCCGGGGGGCAGCCCCAGCATTTT.

This rearrangement joins TRBV3-1 (or the pseudogene TRBV3-2) to TRBJ2-7; TRBD2 agrees at 7 bases. Germline values: CDR1 LGHDT, CDR2 YNNKEL (reference sequence). Losses at the gene ends were 1 base for V and 3 bases for J; bases not matched to a gene: 3. This CDR3 region has 14 residues. In DNA, the CDR3 is TGTGCCAGCAGCCAAGCTAGCGGTGACTACGAGCAGTACTTC. Its translation: CASSQASGDYEQYF.

Turning to this clone: This CDR3 is also generated by other DNA sequences in the sample. The CDR3 DNA follows: TGTGCCAGCTCACCAAGACAGGGGAGCACAGATACGCAGTATTTT. Protein product: CASSPRQGSTDTQYF. The chain joins TRBV18 to TRBJ2-3, with 8 bases identical to TRBD1. J gave up 0 bases and V 2 bases, and 1 base lay outside the gene matches. Germline CDR1 KGHSH, CDR2 LQKENI. The CDR3 loop spans 15 amino acids.

The genes are TRBV6-5 and TRBJ2-7; 7 bases map to TRBD1. There are 15 residues in the CDR3. Trimming cost V 2 bases and J 2 bases; bases outside gene matches: 6. Germline loops: CDR1 MNHEY, CDR2 SVGAGI. The CDR3 is CASSYVTGIAYEQYF. DNA for the CDR3: TGTGCCAGCAGTTACGTGACAGGGATCGCCTACGAGCAGTACTTC.

J is TRBJ1-5 and V is TRBV2; no reliable D call. Trimming removed 6 bases at V and 6 bases at J, with 15 bases between. Germline V gives CDR1 SNHLY, CDR2 FYNNEI. The CDR3 is 14 residues long. The CDR3 sequence is CASSSGDWSQPQHF. The CDR3 nucleotides read TGTGCCAGCAGCTCCGGGGATTGGAGTCAGCCCCAGCATTTT.

This clone was counted a single time. The rearrangement uses TRBV28 and TRBJ2-1; 15 positions agree with TRBD2. CDR3 length: 14 residues. The V segment lost 8 bases and the J segment 7 bases; nucleotides outside the gene matches: 3. The V gene's germline CDR1 is MDHEN and CDR2 SYDVKM. CDR3 nucleotides: TGTGCCAGCCAGGGGACTAGCGGGAGGAATGAGCAGTTCTTC. It is translated as CASQGTSGRNEQFF.

This sequence joins TRBV19 and TRBJ1-5, with D maybe TRBD1 (5 bases). Per the germline V gene, CDR1 is LNHDA and CDR2 is SQIVND (reference sequence). Trimming left V 3 bases short and J 7 bases short, with 19 bases between. The CDR3 spans 16 residues. This CDR3 is CASSIPGGKLGQPQHF. The CDR3 bases are TGTGCCAGTAGTATTCCTGGGGGGAAGCTTGGGCAGCCCCAGCATTTT. Variable domain in full (rest from reference TRBV19 and TRBJ1-5): DGGITQSPKYLFRKEGQNVTLSCEQNLNHDAMYWYRQDPGQGLRLIYYSQIVNDFQKGDIAEGYSVSREKKESFPLTVTSAQKNPTAFYLCASSIPGGKLGQPQHFGDGTRLSIL.

This chain uses TRBV3-1 (or the pseudogene TRBV3-2) with TRBJ1-3; D is possibly TRBD1 (5 bases). V was clipped by 0 bases and J by 3 bases, with 9 bases between them. Germline V gene sequence: CDR1 LGHDT, CDR2 YNNKEL (reference sequence). The CDR3 is 15 residues long. This chain's CDR3 is CASSQEGGNGNTIYF. The CDR3, as DNA: TGTGCCAGCAGCCAAGAGGGGGGGAATGGAAACACCATATATTTT.

The J gene is TRBJ2-1, the V gene TRBV19, with 10 positions matching TRBD1. This CDR3 comprises 16 residues. J gave up 3 bases and V 1 base, and 3 bases lay outside the gene matches. Germline V CDR1 and CDR2: LNHDA, SQIVND (reference sequence). CDR3 coding DNA: TGTGCCAGTAGTATAGGACGGGACAGGGGCTACAATGAGCAGTTCTTC. This codes for CASSIGRDRGYNEQFF.

The chain recombines TRBV27 with TRBJ2-1, with 10 positions matching TRBD2. The CDR3 consists of 14 residues. Unmatched junction bases numbered 10, after V lost 5 bases and J lost 12 bases. The germline V gene encodes CDR1 MNHEY and CDR2 SMNVEV (reference sequence). The chain's CDR3 is CASSQLAGPEGQFF. The CDR3 coding sequence is TGTGCCAGCAGTCAACTAGCGGGGCCCGAGGGGCAGTTCTTC.

The chain carries TRBV27 and TRBJ2-5; TRBD2 is a possible D gene (5 bases). From germline, CDR1 is MNHEY and CDR2 SMNVEV (reference sequence). Between the trimmed V and J ends, which lost 7 bases and 4 bases, there was a span of 19 bases. The CDR3 spans 15 residues. CDR3 sequence (DNA): TGTGCCAGCAAAGAAACTAGTCTGGGCCCAGAGACCCAGTACTTC. Amino acid sequence: CASKETSLGPETQYF.

The count of this clone is one. The chain employs TRBV7-8 and TRBJ2-1, with 7 bases identical to TRBD2. The junction had 7 bases not matched to a gene; V was cut back by 5 bases and J by 3 bases. Germline V gives CDR1 SGHVS, CDR2 FQNEAQ. The CDR3 extends over 15 amino acids. The chain's CDR3 is CASSPPGLSYNEQFF. The CDR3 DNA reads TGTGCCAGCAGCCCCCCGGGACTAAGCTACAATGAGCAGTTCTTC.

The genes are TRBV29-1 and TRBJ2-3; 7 nucleotides agree with TRBD1. The CDR3 loop spans 13 amino acids. Unmatched junction bases numbered 2, after V lost 4 bases and J lost 1 base. From germline, CDR1 is SQVTM and CDR2 ANQGSEA. The CDR3 DNA reads as TGCAGCGTTGTAGGGGGCGGCACAGATACGCAGTATTTT. It encodes CSVVGGGTDTQYF.

The V and J genes are TRBV6-4 and TRBJ1-2; 10 bases are a match to TRBD1. The CDR3 runs to 14 residues. Germline CDR1 MRHNA, CDR2 SNTAGT. The V and J ends lost 2 bases and 6 bases, in that order; junction bases with no gene match: 3. DNA for the CDR3: TGTGCCAGCAGTGACCCGGGACAGGGGAATGGCTACACCTTC. Protein: CASSDPGQGNGYTF.

The V gene is TRBV28, the J gene TRBJ1-4; D may be TRBD1 (6 bases). CDR3 length equals 15 residues. The V end was cut by 9 bases, the J end by 4 bases, with 18 bases between. Germline loops: CDR1 MDHEN, CDR2 SYDVKM. In DNA, the CDR3 is TGTGCCAGTTTTTCCCCGGGACAAATTAATGAAAAACTGTTTTTT. This codes for CASFSPGQINEKLFF. The full variable domain, with the rest looked up from reference TRBV28 and TRBJ1-4, is DVKVTQSSRYLVKRTGEKVFLECVQDMDHENMFWYRQDPGLGLRLIYFSYDVKMKEKGDIPEGYSVSREKKERFSLILESASTNQTSMYLCASFSPGQINEKLFFGSGTQLSVL.

The table lists this clone with a few counts. This rearrangement joins TRBV2 to TRBJ1-2; possibly TRBD1 for D (5 bases). V was clipped by 9 bases and J by 1 base, with 15 bases between them. CDR3 length: 14 residues. Germline-derived CDR1 and CDR2 are SNHLY and FYNNEI. The CDR3 DNA is TGTGCCAGTTGGGTGGGGCGATATAACTATGGCTACACCTTC. Its protein is CASWVGRYNYGYTF. The whole variable domain, remainder taken from reference TRBV2 and TRBJ1-2, is EPEVTQTPSHQVTQMGQEVILRCVPISNHLYFYWYRQILGQKVEFLVSFYNNEISEKSEIFDDQFSVERPDGSNFTLKIRSTKLEDSAMYFCASWVGRYNYGYTFGSGTRLTVV.

The chain couples TRBV6-5 to TRBJ2-3, with D maybe TRBD2 (5 bases). The CDR3 consists of 14 residues. Germline-derived CDR1 and CDR2 are MNHEY and SVGAGI. V lost 0 bases and J 8 bases, leaving 12 bases between the germline ends. As DNA, the CDR3 is TGTGCCAGCAGTTACTCGATCCCTGGAGGTACGCAGTATTTT. It yields the protein CASSYSIPGGTQYF.

The chain carries TRBV2 and TRBJ2-1, with TRBD2 matching over 8 bases. CDR3 length: 16 residues. Germline V lookup: CDR1 SNHLY, CDR2 FYNNEI. The J segment lost 2 bases and the V segment lost 4 bases, leaving 7 bases of the junction unmatched. The CDR3 reads CASSGDWREAYNEQFF. CDR3 DNA sequence: TGTGCCAGCAGTGGGGACTGGCGGGAGGCCTACAATGAGCAGTTCTTC. The entire variable domain, with the rest obtained from reference TRBV2 and TRBJ2-1, is as follows: EPEVTQTPSHQVTQMGQEVILRCVPISNHLYFYWYRQILGQKVEFLVSFYNNEISEKSEIFDDQFSVERPDGSNFTLKIRSTKLEDSAMYFCASSGDWREAYNEQFFGPGTRLTVL.

The chain couples TRBV9 to TRBJ2-3, with 9 bases matching TRBD2. Germline CDR1 SGDLS, CDR2 YYNGEE. The CDR3 sequence is 16 residues long. V shed 3 bases, J shed 3 bases, and the junction held 8 bases outside the gene matches. The CDR3 coding sequence is TGTGCCAGCAGCGACATAGCGGGAGATATAACAGATACGCAGTATTTT. Amino acid sequence: CASSDIAGDITDTQYF. Variable domain in full (rest from reference TRBV9 and TRBJ2-3): DSGVTQTPKHLITATGQRVTLRCSPRSGDLSVYWYQQSLDQGLQFLIQYYNGEERAKGNILERFSAQQFPDLHSELNLSSLELGDSALYFCASSDIAGDITDTQYFGPGTRLTVL.

This clone was observed a few times. The chain is built from TRBV18 and TRBJ2-7, with unresolved D. The CDR3 runs 12 residues. V lost 6 bases, J lost 1 base, and 7 bases lay in between. The germline CDR1 and CDR2 sequences are KGHSH and LQKENI. The CDR3 DNA reads as TGTGCCAGCTCGACCGGGTCCTACGAGCAGTACTTC. Translated, it gives CASSTGSYEQYF. Full variable domain (outside the CDR3, taken from reference TRBV18 and TRBJ2-7): NAGVMQNPRHLVRRRGQEARLRCSPMKGHSHVYWYRQLPEEGLKFMVYLQKENIIDESGMPKERFSAEFPKEGPSILRIQQVVRGDSAAYFCASSTGSYEQYFGPGTRLTVT.

This clone came up a few times. V and J are TRBV30 and TRBJ1-5, with TRBD1 as a possible D gene (5 bases). The V gene's germline CDR1 is GTSNPN and CDR2 SVGIG (reference sequence). The CDR3 has 14 amino acids. V lost 0 bases and J 7 bases, leaving 13 bases between the germline ends. DNA of the CDR3: TGTGCCTGGAGTGTACTTGGGGGGGTCCAGCCCCAGCATTTT. Its translation is CAWSVLGGVQPQHF.

The chain uses TRBV27 and TRBJ1-5; D is ambiguous. Trimming removed 5 bases at V and 6 bases at J, with 11 bases between. The CDR3 has 13 amino acids. The germline V gene has CDR1 MNHEY and CDR2 SMNVEV (reference sequence). As DNA, the CDR3 is TGTGCCAGCAGTACACAGCGGGGTCAGCCCCAGCATTTT. Translated, it gives CASSTQRGQPQHF.

This chain connects TRBV6-2 or TRBV6-3 to TRBJ1-1; D call uncertain. V gave up 6 bases and J gave up 7 bases, with 12 bases separating them. CDR1 and CDR2 (germline): MNHEY, SVGEGT. The CDR3 covers 12 residues. DNA of the CDR3: TGTGCCAGCAGCACGAGAGGCAGTGAAGCTTTCTTT. Its translation: CASSTRGSEAFF.